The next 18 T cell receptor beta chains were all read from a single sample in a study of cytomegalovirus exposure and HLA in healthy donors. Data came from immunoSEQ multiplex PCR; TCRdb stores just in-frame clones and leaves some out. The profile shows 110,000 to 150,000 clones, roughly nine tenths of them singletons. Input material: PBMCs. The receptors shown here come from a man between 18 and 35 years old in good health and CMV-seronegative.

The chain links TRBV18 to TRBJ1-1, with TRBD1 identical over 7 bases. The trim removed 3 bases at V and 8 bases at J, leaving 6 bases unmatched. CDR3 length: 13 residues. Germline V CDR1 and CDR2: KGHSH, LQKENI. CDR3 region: CASSPGQGVEAFF. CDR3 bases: TGTGCCAGCTCACCGGGGCAGGGGGTGGAAGCTTTCTTT.

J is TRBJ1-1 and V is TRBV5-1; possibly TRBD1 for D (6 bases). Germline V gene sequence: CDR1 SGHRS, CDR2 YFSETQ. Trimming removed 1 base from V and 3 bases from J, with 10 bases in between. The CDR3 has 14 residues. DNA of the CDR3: TGCGCCAGCAGCTTGACAGGGACACACACTGAAGCTTTCTTT. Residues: CASSLTGTHTEAFF.

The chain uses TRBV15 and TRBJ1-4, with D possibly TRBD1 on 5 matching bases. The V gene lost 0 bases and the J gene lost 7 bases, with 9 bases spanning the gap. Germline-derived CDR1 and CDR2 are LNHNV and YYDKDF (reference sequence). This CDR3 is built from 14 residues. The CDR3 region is CATSRDRAAEKLFF. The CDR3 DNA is TGTGCCACCAGCAGAGACAGGGCGGCTGAAAAACTGTTTTTT.

The CDR3 region has the DNA TGTGCCAGCAGTGACGAACACGGACAGGGGGATGGACCGCACCAAGCTTTCTTT. Its protein product is CASSDEHGQGDGPHQAFF. The J gene is TRBJ1-1, the V gene TRBV6-4, with 10 nucleotides matching TRBD1. Looked up from germline, CDR1 is MRHNA and CDR2 is SNTAGT. The ends lost 2 bases at V and 9 bases at J; junction bases unmatched: 18. This CDR3 spans 18 amino acids.

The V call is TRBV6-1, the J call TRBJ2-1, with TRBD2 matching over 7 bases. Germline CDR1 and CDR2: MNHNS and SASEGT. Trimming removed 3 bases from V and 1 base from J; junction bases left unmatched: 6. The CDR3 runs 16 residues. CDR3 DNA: TGTGCCAGCAGTGAGGTGGGCGGGAGTTCCTACAATGAGCAGTTCTTC. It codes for CASSEVGGSSYNEQFF.

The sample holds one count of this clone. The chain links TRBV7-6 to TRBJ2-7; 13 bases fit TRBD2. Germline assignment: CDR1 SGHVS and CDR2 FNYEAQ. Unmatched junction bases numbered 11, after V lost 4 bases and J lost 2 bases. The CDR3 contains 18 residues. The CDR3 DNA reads TGTGCCAGCAGCTCCAGACTAGCGGGGGGCGAAAGAGCCTACGAGCAGTACTTC. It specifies CASSSRLAGGERAYEQYF.

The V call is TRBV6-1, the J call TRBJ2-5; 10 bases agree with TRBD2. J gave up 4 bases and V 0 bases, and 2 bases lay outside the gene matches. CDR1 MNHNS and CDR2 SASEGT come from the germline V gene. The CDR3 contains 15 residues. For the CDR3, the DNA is TGTGCCAGCAGTGAAGCGATAGCGGGGGGAGAGACCCAGTACTTC. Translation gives CASSEAIAGGETQYF.

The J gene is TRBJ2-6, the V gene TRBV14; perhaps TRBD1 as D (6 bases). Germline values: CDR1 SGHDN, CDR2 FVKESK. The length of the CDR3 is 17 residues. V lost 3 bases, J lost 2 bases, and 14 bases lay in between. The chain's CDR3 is CASSHRDKEPGANVLTF. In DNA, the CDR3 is TGTGCCAGCAGCCACCGGGACAAGGAGCCTGGGGCCAACGTCCTGACTTTC.

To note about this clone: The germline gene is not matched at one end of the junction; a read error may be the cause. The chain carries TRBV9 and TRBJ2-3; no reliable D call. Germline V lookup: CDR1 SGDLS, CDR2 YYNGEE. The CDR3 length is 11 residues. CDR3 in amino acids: CASSVARYAVF. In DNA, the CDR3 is TGTGCCAGCAGCGTAGCCAGATACGCAGTATTT.

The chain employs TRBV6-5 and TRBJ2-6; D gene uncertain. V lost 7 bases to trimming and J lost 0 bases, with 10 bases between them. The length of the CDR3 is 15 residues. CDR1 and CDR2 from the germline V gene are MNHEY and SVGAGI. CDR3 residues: CASMNRVSGANVLTF. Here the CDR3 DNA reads TGTGCCAGCATGAACCGGGTCTCTGGGGCCAACGTCCTGACTTTC.

CDR3 protein: CAWSGGGAGTDTQYF. The CDR3 nucleotides read TGTGCCTGGAGTGGCGGGGGGGCCGGCACAGATACGCAGTATTTT. The chain employs TRBV30 and TRBJ2-3; 9 bases are shared with TRBD2. The CDR3 contains 15 residues. Trimming at V came to 1 base and at J to 1 base, leaving 3 bases not matched to a gene. Per the germline V gene, CDR1 is GTSNPN and CDR2 is SVGIG (reference sequence).

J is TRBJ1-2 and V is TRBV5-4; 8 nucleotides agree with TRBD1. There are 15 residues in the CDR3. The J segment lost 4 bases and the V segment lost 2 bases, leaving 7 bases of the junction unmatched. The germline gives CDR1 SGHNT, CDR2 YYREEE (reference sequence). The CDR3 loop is CASSFGATGGYGYTF. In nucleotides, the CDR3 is TGTGCCAGCAGCTTCGGGGCAACAGGGGGCTATGGCTACACCTTC.

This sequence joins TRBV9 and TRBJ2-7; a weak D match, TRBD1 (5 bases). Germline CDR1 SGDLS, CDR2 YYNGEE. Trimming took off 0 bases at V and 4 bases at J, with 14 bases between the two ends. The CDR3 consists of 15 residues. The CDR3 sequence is CASSVAADKHYEQYF. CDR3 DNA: TGTGCCAGCAGCGTAGCCGCGGACAAGCATTACGAGCAGTACTTC.

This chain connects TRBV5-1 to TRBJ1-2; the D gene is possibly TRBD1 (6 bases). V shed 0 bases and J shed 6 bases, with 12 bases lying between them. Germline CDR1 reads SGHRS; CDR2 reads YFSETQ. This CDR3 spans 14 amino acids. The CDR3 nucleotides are TGCGCCAGCAGCTTGGATCAGGGGCACAATGGCTACACCTTC. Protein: CASSLDQGHNGYTF.

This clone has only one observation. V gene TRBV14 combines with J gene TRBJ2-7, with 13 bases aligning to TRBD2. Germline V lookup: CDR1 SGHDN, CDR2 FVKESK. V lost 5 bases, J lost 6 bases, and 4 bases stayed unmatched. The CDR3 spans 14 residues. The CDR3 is CASSTRTSGGEQYF. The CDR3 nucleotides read TGTGCCAGCAGCACCCGGACTAGCGGGGGCGAGCAGTACTTC.

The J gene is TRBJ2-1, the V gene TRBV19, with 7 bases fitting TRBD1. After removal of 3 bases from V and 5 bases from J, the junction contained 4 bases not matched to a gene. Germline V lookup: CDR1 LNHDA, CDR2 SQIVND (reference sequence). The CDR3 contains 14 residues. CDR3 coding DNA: TGTGCCAGTAGTATCCAGGGGGTAGACAATGAGCAGTTCTTC. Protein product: CASSIQGVDNEQFF.

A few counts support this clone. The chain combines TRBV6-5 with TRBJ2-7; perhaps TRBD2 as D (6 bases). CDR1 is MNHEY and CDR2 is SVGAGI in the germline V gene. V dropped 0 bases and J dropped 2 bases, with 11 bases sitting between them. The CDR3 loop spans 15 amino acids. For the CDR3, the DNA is TGTGCCAGCAGTTACTCGACCGGGAGCACCTACGAGCAGTACTTC. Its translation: CASSYSTGSTYEQYF.

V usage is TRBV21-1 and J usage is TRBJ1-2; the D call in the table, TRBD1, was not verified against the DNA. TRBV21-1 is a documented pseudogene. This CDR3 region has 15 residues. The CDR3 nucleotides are TGTGCCAGCAGCAAAGCCTGGGCAGGGCTCTATGGCTACACCTTC. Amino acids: CASSKAWAGLYGYTF.